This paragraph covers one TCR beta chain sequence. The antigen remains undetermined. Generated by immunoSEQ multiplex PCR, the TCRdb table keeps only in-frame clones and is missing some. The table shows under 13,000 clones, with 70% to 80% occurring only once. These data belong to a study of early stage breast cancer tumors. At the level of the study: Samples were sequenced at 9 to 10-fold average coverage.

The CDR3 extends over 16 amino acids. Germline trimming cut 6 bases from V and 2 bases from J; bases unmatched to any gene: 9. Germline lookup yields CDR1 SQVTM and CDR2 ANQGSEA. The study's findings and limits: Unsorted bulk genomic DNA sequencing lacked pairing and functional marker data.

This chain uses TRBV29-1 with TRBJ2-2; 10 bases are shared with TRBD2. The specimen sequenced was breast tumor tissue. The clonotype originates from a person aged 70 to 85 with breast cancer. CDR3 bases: TGCAGCGTGACGGTGCTAGCGGGGGAAAACACCGGGGAGCTGTTTTTT. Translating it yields CSVTVLAGENTGELFF.